Listed here are 30 T cell receptor beta chains from one sample, sequenced in a study of T cells in tuberculosis. Thawed, overnight-rested PBMC were stained with GMM-loaded CD1B tetramer, viability dye and anti-CD3, then sorted. The CD1B tetramers carried C32 glucose monomycolate purified from Rhodococcus equi. Assay: immunoSEQ multiplex PCR; the TCRdb copy retains only in-frame clones and omits some. Of 50,000 to 65,000 clones listed, approximately 85% are singletons. What was sequenced was CD1b-GMM tetramer-negative cells sorted from PBMCs. Receptor source: an adult woman with latent tuberculosis.

V and J are TRBV5-1 and TRBJ2-3; the match to TRBD2 covers 9 bases. Germline V gene data show CDR1 as SGHRS and CDR2 as YFSETQ. V was clipped by 0 bases and J by 6 bases; unmatched bases: 5. This CDR3 spans 15 amino acids. The CDR3 DNA is TGCGCCAGCAGCTTGGGGGCGGGGGGGCCTGATACGCAGTATTTT. Its protein product is CASSLGAGGPDTQYF. Complete variable domain (other parts from reference TRBV5-1 and TRBJ2-3): KAGVTQTPRYLIKTRGQQVTLSCSPISGHRSVSWYQQTPGQGLQFLFEYFSETQRNKGNFPGRFSGRQFSNSRSEMNVSTLELGDSALYLCASSLGAGGPDTQYFGPGTRLTVL.

This clone was seen a single time. The CDR3 region is CASSPLDSASADTQYF. CDR3 nucleotides: TGCGCCAGCAGCCCCCTGGATAGCGCGAGTGCAGATACGCAGTATTTT. The J gene is TRBJ2-3, the V gene TRBV5-1, with TRBD2 as a possible D gene (5 bases). This CDR3 is 16 amino acids long. CDR1 is SGHRS and CDR2 is YFSETQ in the germline V gene. Deletions cut 4 bases from V and 4 bases from J, with 19 bases between.

The chain carries TRBV5-1 and TRBJ2-7, with D perhaps matching TRBD1 (6 bases). Germline CDR1 and CDR2: SGHRS and YFSETQ. The CDR3 has 14 amino acids. With 3 bases removed from V and 11 bases from J, the gap between germline ends came to 21 bases. The CDR3 here is CASSSSDNRASKYF. The CDR3 region has the DNA TGCGCCAGCAGCTCCAGCGACAACAGGGCCTCGAAGTACTTC.

The gene calls are TRBV9 and TRBJ2-3, with 8 bases aligning to TRBD2. Germline CDR1 SGDLS, CDR2 YYNGEE. The CDR3 loop spans 14 amino acids. Trimming took 4 bases from V and 4 from J; bases not matched to a gene: 5. The CDR3 here is CASSPGGGPDTQYF. The CDR3, as DNA: TGTGCCAGCAGCCCGGGGGGGGGCCCAGATACGCAGTATTTT.

The V gene is TRBV19, the J gene TRBJ1-2; TRBD1 matches at 9 bases. J was trimmed by 8 bases and V by 5 bases; bases with no gene match: 3. This CDR3 is 12 amino acids long. CDR1 LNHDA and CDR2 SQIVND come from the germline V gene (reference sequence). In DNA form, the CDR3 reads TGTGCCAGTAGTCGACAGGGGGACGGCTACACCTTC. It codes for CASSRQGDGYTF.

The chain uses TRBV7-9 and TRBJ2-1, with D perhaps TRBD1 (6 bases). The germline CDR1 and CDR2 sequences are SEHNR and FQNEAQ (reference sequence). This CDR3 spans 17 amino acids. The germline V and J ends were trimmed by 5 bases and 6 bases, with 23 bases remaining between them. CDR3 in DNA: TGTGCCAGCAGCCCCCGGAGGACAGAGAGAAGGGGCAATGAGCAGTTCTTC. As protein: CASSPRRTERRGNEQFF. Based on the CDR3 plus reference TRBV7-9 and TRBJ2-1, the full variable domain is DTGVSQNPRHKITKRGQNVTFRCDPISEHNRLYWYRQTLGQGPEFLTYFQNEAQLEKSRLLSDRFSAERPKGSFSTLEIQRTEQGDSAMYLCASSPRRTERRGNEQFFGPGTRLTVL.

The V gene is TRBV5-4, the J gene TRBJ2-7, with 11 bases identical to TRBD2. The germline V gene has CDR1 SGHNT and CDR2 YYREEE (reference sequence). Trimming took 5 bases from V and 1 from J; bases not matched to a gene: 5. The CDR3 runs 15 residues. CDR3 sequence (DNA): TGTGCCAGCAGTTCGGGACTAGCGGTATCCTACGAGCAGTACTTC. This translates into CASSSGLAVSYEQYF.

This clone was seen a single time. The chain links TRBV11-2 to TRBJ2-2; 8 bases map to TRBD1. The germline CDR1 and CDR2 sequences are SGHAT and FQNNGV. The CDR3 is 15 residues long. Unmatched junction bases numbered 3, after V lost 6 bases and J lost 0 bases. The CDR3 sequence is CASSWTGTNTGELFF. The CDR3 DNA reads TGTGCCAGCAGTTGGACAGGGACGAACACCGGGGAGCTGTTTTTT.

This clone was detected once. V usage is TRBV18 and J usage is TRBJ1-6; 8 nucleotides align to TRBD1. The trim removed 4 bases at V and 5 bases at J, leaving 10 bases unmatched. Germline CDR1 and CDR2: KGHSH and LQKENI. The CDR3 runs 17 residues. CDR3 loop: CASSLRSGQGNNSPLHF. The DNA of the CDR3 is TGTGCCAGCTCACTCCGAAGTGGACAGGGCAATAATTCACCCCTCCACTTT.

The chain employs TRBV5-1 and TRBJ2-7; 8 bases map to TRBD1. J gave up 0 bases and V 0 bases, and 8 bases lay outside the gene matches. The V gene's germline CDR1 is SGHRS and CDR2 YFSETQ. The CDR3 sequence is 17 residues long. The CDR3 loop reads CASSLATGQVLSYEQYF. For the CDR3, the DNA is TGCGCCAGCAGCTTGGCCACGGGACAGGTCCTCTCCTACGAGCAGTACTTC.

This clone has only one observation. The gene calls are TRBV4-2 and TRBJ1-2; D is unresolved. In germline, CDR1 is LGHNA, CDR2 YNFKEQ. V gave up 1 base and J gave up 0 bases, with 6 bases separating them. The CDR3 has 14 residues. For the CDR3, the DNA is TGTGCCAGCAGCCAAGGGAGTTCTAACTATGGCTACACCTTC. Protein sequence: CASSQGSSNYGYTF.

This clone was counted once. This rearrangement joins TRBV9 to TRBJ2-3; D gene uncertain. The CDR3 totals 12 residues. The V end was cut by 0 bases, the J end by 5 bases, with 4 bases between. CDR1 and CDR2 from the germline V gene are SGDLS and YYNGEE. CDR3: CASSVDLDTQYF. The CDR3 DNA sequence: TGTGCCAGCAGCGTAGATCTAGATACGCAGTATTTT.

CDR3 DNA sequence: TGTGCCAGCAGATGGGGAGGGGGCTACGAGCAGTACTTC. This codes for CASRWGGGYEQYF. The V gene is TRBV28, the J gene TRBJ2-7; D perhaps matches TRBD2 (7 bases). The germline V gene has CDR1 MDHEN and CDR2 SYDVKM. The CDR3 runs to 13 residues. V was trimmed by 6 bases and J by 3 bases, leaving 12 bases between them.

The chain combines TRBV7-3 with TRBJ2-3; no clear D. V was cut by 1 base and J by 3 bases, with 11 bases left in between. From germline, CDR1 is SGHTA and CDR2 FQGTGA. CDR3 length: 15 amino acids. For the CDR3, the DNA is TGTGCCAGCAGCTTAAATCCCGTCTCGACAGATACGCAGTATTTT. This codes for CASSLNPVSTDTQYF. The full variable domain, its missing parts supplied by reference TRBV7-3 and TRBJ2-3, is GAGVSQTPSNKVTEKGKYVELRCDPISGHTALYWYRQSLGQGPEFLIYFQGTGAADDSGLPNDRFFAVRPEGSVSTLKIQRTERGDSAVYLCASSLNPVSTDTQYFGPGTRLTVL.

In the case of this clone: The same CDR3 is also encoded by other DNA sequences in this sample. This chain connects TRBV27 to TRBJ1-5; D not resolved. V was cut by 5 bases and J by 4 bases, with 9 bases left in between. The germline V gene encodes CDR1 MNHEY and CDR2 SMNVEV (reference sequence). CDR3 length: 13 amino acids. This chain's CDR3 is CASSLAGNQPQHF. The CDR3 nucleotides read TGTGCCAGCAGTCTTGCCGGGAATCAGCCCCAGCATTTT.

DNA for the CDR3: TGTGCCAGCAGTGAGGAGGGGGCGCTGAACACTGAAGCTTTCTTT. Amino acids: CASSEEGALNTEAFF. This chain links TRBV6-1 with TRBJ1-1; 7 nucleotides line up with TRBD1. Germline-derived CDR1 and CDR2 are MNHNS and SASEGT. This CDR3 contains 15 residues. Trimming removed 3 bases from V and 0 bases from J; junction bases left unmatched: 4.

In its sample, this clone was seen a few times. V is TRBV4-3 and J is TRBJ1-2; D is ambiguous. Germline CDR1 reads LGHNA; CDR2 reads YSLEER. Trimming cost V 0 bases and J 8 bases, with 16 bases left between them. The CDR3 sequence is 15 residues long. This CDR3 is CASSQDIEGSWGYTF. The DNA of the CDR3 is TGCGCCAGCAGCCAAGATATTGAAGGGAGCTGGGGCTACACCTTC.

This rearrangement joins TRBV4-1 to TRBJ2-3; D remains unclear. V was trimmed by 0 bases and J by 1 base, leaving 14 bases between them. Per the germline V gene, CDR1 is MGHRA and CDR2 is YSYEKL. The CDR3 spans 17 residues. The CDR3, as DNA: TGCGCCAGCAGCCAAGAAGTTTCTAGAGTCGGCACAGATACGCAGTATTTT. Encoded protein: CASSQEVSRVGTDTQYF.

This sequence joins TRBV6-6 and TRBJ1-6, with 8 bases identical to TRBD1. The CDR3 consists of 14 residues. Germline CDR1 MNHNY, CDR2 SVGAGI (reference sequence). V lost 6 bases to trimming and J lost 8 bases; unmatched junction nucleotides: 6. The CDR3 nucleotides read TGTGCCAGCAGCCCGCGACAGGGGCATTCACCCCTCCACTTT. The encoded protein is CASSPRQGHSPLHF.

This rearrangement joins TRBV7-6 to TRBJ1-4; tentative D call: TRBD1 (5 bases). The V end lost 4 bases, the J end lost 12 bases, and 15 bases lay between the germline ends. Germline V lookup: CDR1 SGHVS, CDR2 FNYEAQ. The CDR3 length is 13 residues. The CDR3 sequence: CASSYGGVEELFF. CDR3 coding DNA: TGTGCCAGCAGCTATGGAGGGGTTGAGGAACTGTTTTTT.

This clone was seen only once. DNA for the CDR3: TGTGCCACCAGCATCCAGACAGGAGAGACCCAGTACTTC. Its protein product is CATSIQTGETQYF. The rearrangement uses TRBV15 and TRBJ2-5; D is perhaps TRBD1 (6 bases). This CDR3 spans 13 amino acids. Per germline, CDR1 LNHNV and CDR2 YYDKDF (reference sequence). V lost 4 bases to trimming and J lost 4 bases, with 10 bases between them.

This clone was seen more than once but under ten times. V and J are TRBV7-9 and TRBJ1-3, with a weak D call TRBD1 (6 bases). This CDR3 has 15 amino acids. The ends were cut back, 6 bases at V and 2 bases at J, with 14 bases in the middle. CDR1 SEHNR and CDR2 FQNEAQ come from the germline V gene (reference sequence). The CDR3, as DNA: TGTGCCAGCAGTCAACAGGGTGGAACTGGAAACACCATATATTTT. This encodes CASSQQGGTGNTIYF. The full variable domain, its missing parts supplied by reference TRBV7-9 and TRBJ1-3, is DTGVSQNPRHKITKRGQNVTFRCDPISEHNRLYWYRQTLGQGPEFLTYFQNEAQLEKSRLLSDRFSAERPKGSFSTLEIQRTEQGDSAMYLCASSQQGGTGNTIYFGEGSWLTVV.

The chain combines TRBV29-1 with TRBJ2-6; TRBD1 matches at 9 bases. V was pared by 7 bases and J by 6 bases, with 4 bases of the junction left unmatched. Germline V gene data show CDR1 as SQVTM and CDR2 as ANQGSEA. The CDR3 covers 13 residues. CDR3 DNA: TGCAGCGCTGGACAGGGGACGGCCAACGTCCTGACTTTC. Residues: CSAGQGTANVLTF.

The chain combines TRBV2 with TRBJ2-7, with D perhaps TRBD2 (5 bases). The V end lost 4 bases, the J end lost 5 bases, and 15 bases lay between the germline ends. Germline CDR1 SNHLY, CDR2 FYNNEI. The CDR3 has 14 amino acids. The CDR3 reads CASSAPAVSHEQYF. DNA of the CDR3: TGTGCCAGCAGTGCGCCAGCGGTTTCCCACGAGCAGTACTTC.

The chain joins TRBV7-2 to TRBJ2-3, with 9 positions matching TRBD2. The CDR3 is 16 amino acids. Looked up from germline, CDR1 is SGHTA and CDR2 is FQGNSA. J gave up 6 bases and V 3 bases, and 10 bases lay outside the gene matches. CDR3 region: CASSFIFSGRPDTQYF. CDR3 DNA sequence: TGTGCCAGCAGCTTTATCTTCAGCGGGAGGCCGGATACGCAGTATTTT.

This rearrangement joins TRBV2 to TRBJ1-1; D perhaps matches TRBD1 (6 bases). V gave up 6 bases and J gave up 11 bases, with 16 bases separating them. Germline V gene data show CDR1 as SNHLY and CDR2 as FYNNEI. The CDR3 runs to 12 residues. CDR3 DNA: TGTGCCAGCAGGAGACAGGCCCCTGGGGCTTTCTTT. Protein: CASRRQAPGAFF.

The rearrangement links TRBV2 to TRBJ1-1, with TRBD1 identical over 11 bases. The germline V gene has CDR1 SNHLY and CDR2 FYNNEI. V was clipped by 5 bases and J by 4 bases; unmatched bases: 3. This CDR3 region has 14 residues. The CDR3, as DNA: TGTGCCAGCAGTTGGGACAGGGGGAGCACTGAAGCTTTCTTT. Protein product: CASSWDRGSTEAFF. The whole variable domain, filled in from reference TRBV2 and TRBJ1-1, reads EPEVTQTPSHQVTQMGQEVILRCVPISNHLYFYWYRQILGQKVEFLVSFYNNEISEKSEIFDDQFSVERPDGSNFTLKIRSTKLEDSAMYFCASSWDRGSTEAFFGQGTRLTVV.

The chain carries TRBV19 and TRBJ1-1, with 9 bases identical to TRBD1. Trimming removed 7 bases from V and 3 bases from J; junction bases left unmatched: 6. The CDR3 length is 14 residues. In germline, CDR1 is LNHDA, CDR2 SQIVND (reference sequence). The chain's CDR3 is CASIRRTGDTEAFF. CDR3 bases: TGTGCCAGTATCCGGAGGACAGGGGACACTGAAGCTTTCTTT.

CDR3 region: CASRVENLLQETQYF. DNA of the CDR3: TGTGCCAGCAGAGTGGAGAATCTGCTTCAAGAGACCCAGTACTTC. The chain couples TRBV6-1 to TRBJ2-5; D uncertain. Trimming cost V 6 bases and J 2 bases, with 16 bases left between them. This CDR3 is 15 amino acids long. CDR1 MNHNS and CDR2 SASEGT come from the germline V gene.

The CDR3 DNA is TGCGCCAGCAGCTTCCGCCTCGCGGACGAGCAGTACTTC. It translates to CASSFRLADEQYF. This sequence joins TRBV5-1 and TRBJ2-7, with D uncertain. The V end was cut by 2 bases, the J end by 5 bases, with 11 bases between. Germline loops: CDR1 SGHRS, CDR2 YFSETQ. This CDR3 region has 13 residues.